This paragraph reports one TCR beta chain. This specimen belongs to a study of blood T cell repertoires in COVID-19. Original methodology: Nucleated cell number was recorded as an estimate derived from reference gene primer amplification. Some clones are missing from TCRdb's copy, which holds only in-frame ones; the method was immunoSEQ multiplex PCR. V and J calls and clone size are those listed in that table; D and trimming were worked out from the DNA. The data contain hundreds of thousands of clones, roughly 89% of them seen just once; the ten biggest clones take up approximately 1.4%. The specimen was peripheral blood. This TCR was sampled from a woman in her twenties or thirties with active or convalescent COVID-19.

In nucleotides, the CDR3 is TGCGCCAGCAGCTTGGAAGGACAGGGGCTGAACACTGAAGCTTTCTTT. Amino acids: CASSLEGQGLNTEAFF. This chain joins TRBV5-1 and TRBJ1-1, with 9 positions matching TRBD1. The germline CDR1 and CDR2 sequences are SGHRS and YFSETQ. With 0 bases clipped from V and 0 bases from J, the junction kept 3 bases outside the gene matches. The CDR3 is 16 residues long.